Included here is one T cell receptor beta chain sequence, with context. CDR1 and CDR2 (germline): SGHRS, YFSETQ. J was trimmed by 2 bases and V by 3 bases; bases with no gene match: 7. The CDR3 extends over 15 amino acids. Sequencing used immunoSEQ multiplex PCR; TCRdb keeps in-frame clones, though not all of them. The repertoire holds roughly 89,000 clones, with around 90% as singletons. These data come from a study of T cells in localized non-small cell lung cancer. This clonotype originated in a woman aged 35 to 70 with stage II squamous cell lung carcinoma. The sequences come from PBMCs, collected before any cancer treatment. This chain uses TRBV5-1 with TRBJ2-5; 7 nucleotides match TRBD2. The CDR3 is CASSSLGRGQETQYF. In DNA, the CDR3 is TGCGCCAGCAGCTCTCTCGGGCGGGGGCAAGAGACCCAGTACTTC.